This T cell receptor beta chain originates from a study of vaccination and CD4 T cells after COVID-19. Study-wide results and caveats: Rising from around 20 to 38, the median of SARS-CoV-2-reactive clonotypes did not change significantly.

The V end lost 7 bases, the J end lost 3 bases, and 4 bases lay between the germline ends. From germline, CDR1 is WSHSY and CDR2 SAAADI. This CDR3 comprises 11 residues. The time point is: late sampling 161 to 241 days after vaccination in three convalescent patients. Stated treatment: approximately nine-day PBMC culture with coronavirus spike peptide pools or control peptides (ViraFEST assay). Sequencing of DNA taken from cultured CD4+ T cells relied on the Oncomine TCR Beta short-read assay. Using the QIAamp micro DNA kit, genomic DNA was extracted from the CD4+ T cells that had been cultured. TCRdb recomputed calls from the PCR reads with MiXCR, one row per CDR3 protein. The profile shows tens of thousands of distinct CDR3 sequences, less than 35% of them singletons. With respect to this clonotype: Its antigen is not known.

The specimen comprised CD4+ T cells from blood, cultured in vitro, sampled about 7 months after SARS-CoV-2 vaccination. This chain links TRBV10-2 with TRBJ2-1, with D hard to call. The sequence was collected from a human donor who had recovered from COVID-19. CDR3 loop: CASTDYNEQFF. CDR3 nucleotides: TGCGCCAGCACTGACTACAATGAGCAGTTCTTC.